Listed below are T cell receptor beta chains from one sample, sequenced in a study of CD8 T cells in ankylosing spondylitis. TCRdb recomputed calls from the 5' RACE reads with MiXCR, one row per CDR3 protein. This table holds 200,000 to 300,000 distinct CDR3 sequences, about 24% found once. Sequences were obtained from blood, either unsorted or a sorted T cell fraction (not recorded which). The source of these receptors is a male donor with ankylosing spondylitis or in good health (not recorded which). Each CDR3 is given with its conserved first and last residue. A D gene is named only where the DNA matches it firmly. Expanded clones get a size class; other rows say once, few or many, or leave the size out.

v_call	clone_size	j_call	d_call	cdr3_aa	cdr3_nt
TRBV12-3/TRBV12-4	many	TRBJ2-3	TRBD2	CASSPTDSGGAATQYF	TGTGCCAGCAGTCCCACGGATAGCGGGGGGGCCGCTACGCAGTATTTT
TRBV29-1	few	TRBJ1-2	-	CSVGGDGYGYTF	TGCAGCGTTGGTGGGGACGGCTATGGCTACACCTTC
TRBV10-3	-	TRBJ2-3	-	CAISKTDSTDTQYF	TGTGCCATCAGTAAGACAGATAGCACAGATACGCAGTATTTT
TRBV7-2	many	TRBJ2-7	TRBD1	CASSLRGPGEQYF	TGTGCCAGCAGCTTGAGGGGGCCAGGGGAGCAGTACTTC
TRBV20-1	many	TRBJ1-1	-	CSASPGTHAFF	TGCAGTGCTAGCCCCGGGACTCACGCTTTCTTT
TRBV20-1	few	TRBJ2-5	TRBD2	CSARAIGTSGGETQYF	TGCAGTGCTAGAGCAATCGGGACTAGCGGCGGGGAGACCCAGTACTTC
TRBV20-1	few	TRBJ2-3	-	CSARADGPDTQYF	TGCAGTGCCAGGGCCGACGGCCCAGATACGCAGTATTTT
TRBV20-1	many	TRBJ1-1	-	CSAGWAMNTEAFF	TGCAGTGCGGGTTGGGCTATGAACACTGAAGCTTTCTTT
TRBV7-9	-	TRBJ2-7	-	CASSPTRINEQYF	TGTGCCAGCAGCCCAACTAGAATTAACGAGCAGTACTTC
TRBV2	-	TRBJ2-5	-	CASSVLQETQYF	TGTGCCAGCAGTGTGTTGCAAGAGACCCAGTACTTC
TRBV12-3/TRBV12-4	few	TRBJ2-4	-	CASSSSAGPSSIQYF	TGTGCCAGCAGTTCAAGCGCCGGGCCCTCATCGATTCAGTACTTC
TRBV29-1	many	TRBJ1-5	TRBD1	CSVMDRGNQPQHF	TGCAGCGTAATGGACAGGGGGAATCAGCCCCAGCATTTT
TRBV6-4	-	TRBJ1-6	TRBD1	CASRDSGTGGSLRNSPLHF	TGTGCCAGCAGGGATTCCGGGACAGGCGGCAGCCTTCGTAATTCACCCCTCCACTTT
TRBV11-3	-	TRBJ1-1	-	CASSLDGRASEAFF	TGTGCCAGCAGCTTAGATGGCAGGGCCTCGGAAGCTTTCTTT
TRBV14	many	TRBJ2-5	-	CASSQVRETQYF	TGTGCCAGCAGCCAAGTGCGAGAGACCCAGTACTTC
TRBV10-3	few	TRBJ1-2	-	CAISEDGTYGYTF	TGTGCCATCAGTGAGGACGGAACCTATGGCTACACCTTC
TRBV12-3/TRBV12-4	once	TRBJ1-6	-	CASSFTQGFRNSPLHF	TGTGCCAGCAGTTTCACTCAGGGATTTAGGAATTCACCCCTCCACTTT
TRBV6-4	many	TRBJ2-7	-	CASSPGHSSYEQYF	TGTGCCAGCAGTCCAGGTCACAGCTCCTACGAGCAGTACTTC
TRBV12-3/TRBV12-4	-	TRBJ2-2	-	CASTLGVNTGELFF	TGTGCCAGCACCCTCGGGGTGAACACCGGGGAGCTGTTTTTT
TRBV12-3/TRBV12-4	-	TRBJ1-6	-	CASSLGQAPLHF	TGTGCCAGCAGTTTAGGGCAGGCGCCCCTCCACTTT
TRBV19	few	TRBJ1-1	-	CASSQRNTEAFF	TGTGCCAGTAGCCAGAGGAACACTGAAGCTTTCTTT
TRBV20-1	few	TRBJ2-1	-	CSARPPRRRTNNEQFF	TGCAGTGCTAGACCACCACGTCGGCGAACCAACAATGAGCAGTTCTTC
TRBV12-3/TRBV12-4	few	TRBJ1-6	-	CASSLGSRTQADNSPLHF	TGTGCCAGCAGTTTAGGGTCAAGGACACAGGCCGATAATTCACCCCTCCACTTT
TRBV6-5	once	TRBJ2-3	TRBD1	CASSYSRDRVSLGTQYF	TGTGCCAGCAGTTACTCCCGGGACAGGGTATCGTTGGGTACGCAGTATTTT
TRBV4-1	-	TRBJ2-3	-	CASSQPSAGGDTQYF	TGCGCCAGCAGCCAACCTTCGGCAGGGGGGGATACGCAGTATTTT
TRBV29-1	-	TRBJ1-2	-	CSVEDGGYGYTF	TGCAGCGTTGAAGATGGAGGATATGGCTACACCTTC
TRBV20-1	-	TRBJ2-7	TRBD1	CSAHAGDRVSYEQYF	TGCAGTGCTCATGCCGGGGACAGGGTTTCCTACGAGCAGTACTTC
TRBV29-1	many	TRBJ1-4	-	CSAGGGRNEKLFF	TGCAGCGCCGGGGGGGGCCGTAATGAAAAACTGTTTTTT
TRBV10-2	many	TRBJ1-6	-	CASSEAALSYNSPLHF	TGCGCCAGCAGTGAGGCAGCACTCTCCTATAATTCACCCCTCCACTTT
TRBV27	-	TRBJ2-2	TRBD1	CASSLFWDSLNPGELFF	TGTGCCAGCAGTTTATTTTGGGACAGCCTGAACCCCGGGGAGCTGTTTTTT
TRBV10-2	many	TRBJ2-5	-	CASSDSGLRETQYF	TGCGCCAGCAGTGACAGCGGGCTACGGGAGACCCAGTACTTC
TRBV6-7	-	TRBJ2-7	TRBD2	CASSCRPLWASGGGYEQYF	TGTGCCAGCTCCTGTCGGCCCCTATGGGCTAGCGGGGGAGGGTACGAGCAGTACTTC
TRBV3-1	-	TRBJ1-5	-	CASSQAVDQPQHF	TGTGCCAGCAGCCAAGCGGTCGACCAGCCCCAGCATTTT
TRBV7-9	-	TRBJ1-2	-	CASSLVASGEGYTF	TGTGCCAGCAGCTTAGTAGCTTCAGGGGAAGGCTACACCTTC
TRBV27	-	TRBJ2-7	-	CASTSQGSHEQYF	TGTGCCAGCACATCGCAGGGGAGCCACGAGCAGTACTTC
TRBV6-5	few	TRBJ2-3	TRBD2	CASSYSTSGGADTQYF	TGTGCCAGCAGTTACTCGACTAGCGGGGGGGCAGATACGCAGTATTTT
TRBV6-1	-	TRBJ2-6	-	CASSEIPGPGANVLTF	TGTGCCAGCAGTGAAATCCCAGGGCCAGGGGCCAACGTCCTGACTTTC
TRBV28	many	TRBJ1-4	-	CASESLWSTGEKLFF	TGTGCCAGCGAGTCTTTATGGTCAACGGGTGAAAAACTGTTTTTT
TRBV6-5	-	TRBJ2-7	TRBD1	CASSYSRGYRGSYEQYF	TGTGCCAGCAGTTACTCGAGGGGGTACAGGGGCTCCTACGAGCAGTACTTC
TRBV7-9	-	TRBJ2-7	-	CASRPDSYEQYF	TGTGCCAGCAGGCCTGACAGTTACGAGCAGTACTTC
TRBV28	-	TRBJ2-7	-	CASVGQSYEQYF	TGTGCCAGCGTGGGGCAGTCCTACGAGCAGTACTTC
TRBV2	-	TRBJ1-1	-	CASRRDLGEAFF	TGTGCCAGTCGCCGGGACCTTGGTGAAGCTTTCTTT
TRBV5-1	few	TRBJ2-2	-	CASSLGPREEELFF	TGCGCCAGCAGCTTGGGGCCGAGGGAGGAGGAGCTGTTTTTT
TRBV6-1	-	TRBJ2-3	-	CASSGSTTRTDTQYF	TGTGCCAGCAGTGGAAGTACTACTCGCACAGATACGCAGTATTTT
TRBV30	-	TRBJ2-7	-	CACGTELYEQYF	TGTGCCTGCGGGACGGAACTCTACGAGCAGTACTTC
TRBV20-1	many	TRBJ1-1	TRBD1	CSAPRDSLNTEAFF	TGCAGTGCTCCACGGGACAGTCTGAACACTGAAGCTTTCTTT
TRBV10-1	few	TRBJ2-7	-	CASSESRTGLGEQYF	TGCGCCAGCAGTGAGTCGAGAACAGGGCTAGGCGAGCAGTACTTC
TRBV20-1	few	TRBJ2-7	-	CSARWGGLYEQYF	TGCAGTGCTAGATGGGGGGGGCTCTACGAGCAGTACTTC
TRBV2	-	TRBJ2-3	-	CASSVSRGTDTQYF	TGTGCCAGCAGTGTGAGTAGGGGCACGGATACGCAGTATTTT
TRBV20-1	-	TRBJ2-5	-	CSARDPRAETQYF	TGCAGTGCTAGAGATCCCAGGGCAGAGACCCAGTACTTC
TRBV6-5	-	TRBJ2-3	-	CASSYGVGGKGLTDTQYF	TGTGCCAGCAGTTACGGTGTCGGGGGCAAGGGGTTGACAGATACGCAGTATTTT
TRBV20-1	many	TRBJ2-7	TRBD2	CSAGEAGRSYEQYF	TGCAGTGCTGGAGAAGCGGGGAGATCCTACGAGCAGTACTTC
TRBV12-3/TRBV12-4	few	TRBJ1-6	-	CASSLAVGSPLHF	TGTGCCAGCAGTTTAGCAGTGGGTTCACCCCTCCACTTT
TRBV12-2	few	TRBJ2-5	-	CASRLGVGGRLYF	TGTGCAAGTCGCTTAGGGGTTGGGGGGCGATTGTACTTC
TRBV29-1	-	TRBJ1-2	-	CSVGRAGYGYTF	TGCAGCGTTGGACGAGCGGGCTATGGCTACACCTTC